The present entry profiles one TCR beta chain with its context. Its target is unknown. CDR3 length: 17 amino acids. V lost 2 bases to trimming and J lost 5 bases; unmatched junction nucleotides: 9. Here immunoSEQ multiplex PCR was the method, and the copy in TCRdb shows in-frame clones only, minus some. The repertoire consists of under 15,000 clones, with 50% to 75% occurring once and the leading ten covering 15% to 20%. The record originates from a study of chemoradiotherapy in HPV16-positive cancers. Notes on the study in general: Non-HPV-specific T cells did not expand in tumors during treatment, whereas candidate HPV-specific clones and E7-related motifs did.

The chain is built from TRBV23-1 and TRBJ2-2; 9 bases align to TRBD1. TRBV23-1 counts as an open reading frame of uncertain function. The sample was collected from a patient who underwent chemoradiotherapy. The clonotype comes from a human donor with HPV-associated anogenital cancer. The chain's CDR3 is CASSQISGQGGTGELFF. The DNA of the CDR3 is TGCGCCAGCAGTCAAATCTCGGGACAGGGCGGGACCGGGGAGCTGTTTTTT.